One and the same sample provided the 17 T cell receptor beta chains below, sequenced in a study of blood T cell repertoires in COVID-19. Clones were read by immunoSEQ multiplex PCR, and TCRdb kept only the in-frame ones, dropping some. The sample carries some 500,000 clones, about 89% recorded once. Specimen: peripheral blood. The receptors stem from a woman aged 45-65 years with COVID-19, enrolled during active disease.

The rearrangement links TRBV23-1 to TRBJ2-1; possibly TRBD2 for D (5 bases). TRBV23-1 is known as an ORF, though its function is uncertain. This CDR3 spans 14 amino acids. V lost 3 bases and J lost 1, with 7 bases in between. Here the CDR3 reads CASSHTSSYNEQFF. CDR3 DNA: TGCGCCAGCAGTCACACTAGTTCCTACAATGAGCAGTTCTTC.

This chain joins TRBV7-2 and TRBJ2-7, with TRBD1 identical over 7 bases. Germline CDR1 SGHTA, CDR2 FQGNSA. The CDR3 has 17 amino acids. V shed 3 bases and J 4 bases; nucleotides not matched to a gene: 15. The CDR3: CASSLAPVTGFPYEQYF. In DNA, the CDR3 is TGTGCCAGCAGCTTGGCGCCCGTGACAGGGTTTCCGTACGAGCAGTACTTC.

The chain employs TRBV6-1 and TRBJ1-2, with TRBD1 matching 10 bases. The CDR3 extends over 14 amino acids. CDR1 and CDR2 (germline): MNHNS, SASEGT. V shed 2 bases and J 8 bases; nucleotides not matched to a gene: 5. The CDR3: CASSELTGGQGYTF. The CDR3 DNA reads TGTGCCAGCAGTGAATTGACAGGGGGCCAAGGCTACACCTTC.

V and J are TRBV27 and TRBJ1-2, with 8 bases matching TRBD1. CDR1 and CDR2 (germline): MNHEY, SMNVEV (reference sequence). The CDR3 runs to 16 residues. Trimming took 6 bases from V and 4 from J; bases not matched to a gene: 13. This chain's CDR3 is CASSRSAGQEVYGYTF. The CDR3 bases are TGTGCCAGCAGCCGAAGCGCGGGACAGGAGGTCTATGGCTACACCTTC.

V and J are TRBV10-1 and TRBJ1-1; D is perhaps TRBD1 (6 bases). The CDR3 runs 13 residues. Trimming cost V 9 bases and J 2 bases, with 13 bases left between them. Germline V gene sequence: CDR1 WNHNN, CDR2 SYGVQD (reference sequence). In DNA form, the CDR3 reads TGCGCCAGTCGCAGGGGTAGAAACACTGAAGCTTTCTTT. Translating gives CASRRGRNTEAFF.

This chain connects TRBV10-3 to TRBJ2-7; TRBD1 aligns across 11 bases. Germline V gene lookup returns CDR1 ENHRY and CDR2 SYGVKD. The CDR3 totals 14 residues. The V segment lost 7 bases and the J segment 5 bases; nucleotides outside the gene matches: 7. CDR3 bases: TGTGCCATCAAAGGGACAGGGGGTCGGGACGAGCAGTACTTC. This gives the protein CAIKGTGGRDEQYF.

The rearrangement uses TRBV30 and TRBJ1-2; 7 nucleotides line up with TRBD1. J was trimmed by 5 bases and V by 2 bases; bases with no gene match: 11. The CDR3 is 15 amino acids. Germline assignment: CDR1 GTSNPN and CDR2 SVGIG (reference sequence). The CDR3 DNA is TGTGCCTGGAGTCCACCGGGACAGCAGAGATATGGCTACACCTTC. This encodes CAWSPPGQQRYGYTF.

The CDR3 spells CASRGSNQPQHF. In DNA, the CDR3 is TGTGCCAGCCGAGGCAGCAATCAGCCCCAGCATTTT. The chain couples TRBV12-3 or TRBV12-4 to TRBJ1-5; D not certain. V lost 8 bases and J lost 1, with 6 bases in between. The CDR3 sequence is 12 residues long.

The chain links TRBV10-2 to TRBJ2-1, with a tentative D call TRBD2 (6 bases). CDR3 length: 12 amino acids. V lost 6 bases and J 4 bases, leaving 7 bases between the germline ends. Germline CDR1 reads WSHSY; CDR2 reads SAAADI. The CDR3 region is CASRGLYNEQFF. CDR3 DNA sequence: TGCGCCAGCAGGGGACTGTACAATGAGCAGTTCTTC.

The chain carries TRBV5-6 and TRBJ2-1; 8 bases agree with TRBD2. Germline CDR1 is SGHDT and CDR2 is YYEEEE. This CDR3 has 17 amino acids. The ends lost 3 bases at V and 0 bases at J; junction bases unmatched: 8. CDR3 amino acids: CASSWALAGPSYNEQFF. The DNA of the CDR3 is TGTGCCAGCAGCTGGGCGTTAGCGGGGCCCTCCTACAATGAGCAGTTCTTC.

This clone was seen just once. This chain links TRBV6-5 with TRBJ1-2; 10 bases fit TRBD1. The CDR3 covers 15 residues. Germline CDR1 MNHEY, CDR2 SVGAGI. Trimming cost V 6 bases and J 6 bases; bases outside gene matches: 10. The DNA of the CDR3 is TGTGCCAGCAGCCTTGTCCCGGGACAGGGGAATGGCTACACCTTC. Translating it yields CASSLVPGQGNGYTF.

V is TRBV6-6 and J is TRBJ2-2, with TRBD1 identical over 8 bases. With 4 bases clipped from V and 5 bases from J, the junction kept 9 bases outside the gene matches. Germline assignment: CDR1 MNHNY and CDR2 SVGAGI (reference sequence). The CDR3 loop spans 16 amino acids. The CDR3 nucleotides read TGTGCCAGCAGTTCACAGGGACAGGAAGGAACCGGGGAGCTGTTTTTT. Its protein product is CASSSQGQEGTGELFF.

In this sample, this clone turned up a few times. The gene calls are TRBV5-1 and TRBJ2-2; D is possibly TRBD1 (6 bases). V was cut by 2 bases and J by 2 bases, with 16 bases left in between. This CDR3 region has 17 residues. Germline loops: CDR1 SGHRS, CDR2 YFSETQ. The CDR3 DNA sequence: TGCGCCAGCAGCTTCTTGGCGCGACAGGCCAACACCGGGGAGCTGTTTTTT. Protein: CASSFLARQANTGELFF.

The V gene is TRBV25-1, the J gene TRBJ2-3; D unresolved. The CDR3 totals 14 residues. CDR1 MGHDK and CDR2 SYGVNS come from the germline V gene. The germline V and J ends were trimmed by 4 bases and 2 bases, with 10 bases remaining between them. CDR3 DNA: TGTGCCAGCAGTGCTCAGGCCTACACAGATACGCAGTATTTT. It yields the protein CASSAQAYTDTQYF.

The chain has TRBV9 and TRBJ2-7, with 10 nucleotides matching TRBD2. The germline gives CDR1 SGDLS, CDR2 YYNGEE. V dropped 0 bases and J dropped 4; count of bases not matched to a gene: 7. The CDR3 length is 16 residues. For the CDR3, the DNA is TGTGCCAGCAGCGTAGCAAGCGGGGGGGCGGATTACGAGCAGTACTTC. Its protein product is CASSVASGGADYEQYF. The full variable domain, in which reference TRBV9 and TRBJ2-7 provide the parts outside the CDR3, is DSGVTQTPKHLITATGQRVTLRCSPRSGDLSVYWYQQSLDQGLQFLIQYYNGEERAKGNILERFSAQQFPDLHSELNLSSLELGDSALYFCASSVASGGADYEQYFGPGTRLTVT.

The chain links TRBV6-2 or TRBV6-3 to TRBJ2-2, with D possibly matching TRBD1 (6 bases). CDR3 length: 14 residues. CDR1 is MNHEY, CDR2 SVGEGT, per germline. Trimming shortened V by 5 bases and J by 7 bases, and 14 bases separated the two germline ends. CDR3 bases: TGTGCCAGCAGTCCGAACAGGGCGAGCGGGGAGCTGTTTTTT. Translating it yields CASSPNRASGELFF.

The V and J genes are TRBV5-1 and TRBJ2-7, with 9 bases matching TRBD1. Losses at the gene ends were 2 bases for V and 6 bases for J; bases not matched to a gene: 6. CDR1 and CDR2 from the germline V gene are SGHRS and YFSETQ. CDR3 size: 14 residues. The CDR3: CASSFRTGAGEQYF. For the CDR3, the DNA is TGCGCCAGCAGCTTCCGGACAGGGGCGGGCGAGCAGTACTTC.